Listed below are T cell receptor beta chains from one sample, sequenced in a study of identical twins. TCRdb re-derived calls from the 5' RACE reads in MiXCR, one entry per CDR3 protein. The sample holds roughly 1,500,000 distinct CDR3 sequences, less than 40% seen once. Sequenced material: cord blood. The source of these receptors is a newborn girl in good health. CDR3s include the opening cysteine and the closing phenylalanine or tryptophan. The D gene is left open where the match is weak. Rows give clone size only sometimes, using once, few, many, or a class for an expanded clone.

D: -
size: few
V: TRBV6-2/TRBV6-3
J: TRBJ2-7
CDR3: CASKVAHSYEQYF
DNA: TGTGCCAGCAAAGTCGCGCACTCCTACGAGCAGTACTTC

D: -
size: few
V: TRBV6-2/TRBV6-3
J: TRBJ1-6
CDR3: CASSYPTADYNSPLHF
DNA: TGTGCCAGCAGTTACCCGACAGCCGATTATAATTCACCCCTCCACTTT

D: -
size: -
V: TRBV4-2
J: TRBJ1-2
CDR3: CASSQDWGALRNYGYTF
DNA: TGTGCCAGCAGCCAAGATTGGGGGGCCCTAAGGAACTATGGCTACACCTTC

D: TRBD1
size: few
V: TRBV4-2
J: TRBJ1-1
CDR3: CASSQGQGPTLNTEAFF
DNA: TGTGCCAGCAGCCAAGGACAGGGGCCAACTCTGAACACTGAAGCTTTCTTT

D: TRBD2
size: -
V: TRBV12-3/TRBV12-4
J: TRBJ2-1
CDR3: CASSFMGLADYNEQFF
DNA: TGTGCCAGCAGTTTTATGGGACTAGCGGACTACAATGAGCAGTTCTTC

D: TRBD1
size: -
V: TRBV27
J: TRBJ1-2
CDR3: CASRPNSDRGIYGYTF
DNA: TGTGCCAGCAGACCTAATTCGGACAGGGGGATATATGGCTACACCTTC

D: TRBD2
size: few
V: TRBV13
J: TRBJ2-1
CDR3: CASSLVGPGLAASEQFF
DNA: TGTGCCAGCAGCTTAGTCGGGCCGGGACTAGCTGCTAGTGAGCAGTTCTTC

D: -
size: -
V: TRBV6-1
J: TRBJ1-5
CDR3: CASRRETNSNQPQHF
DNA: TGTGCCAGCAGAAGGGAGACTAATAGCAATCAGCCCCAGCATTTT

D: TRBD2
size: few
V: TRBV20-1
J: TRBJ2-3
CDR3: CSASLQGTSLGDTQYF
DNA: TGCAGTGCTAGCCTCCAGGGGACTAGCTTGGGAGATACGCAGTATTTT

D: TRBD2
size: many
V: TRBV25-1
J: TRBJ2-1
CDR3: CASSATPTGLAGYWGYNEQFF
DNA: TGTGCCAGCAGTGCCACACCCACCGGACTAGCGGGGTATTGGGGTTACAATGAGCAGTTCTTC

D: TRBD2
size: -
V: TRBV28
J: TRBJ2-1
CDR3: CASKSGGVPNEQFF
DNA: TGTGCCAGCAAGTCGGGGGGAGTCCCCAATGAGCAGTTCTTC

D: -
size: few
V: TRBV2
J: TRBJ1-2
CDR3: CASSERSSANYGYTF
DNA: TGTGCCAGCAGTGAGAGAAGCTCAGCTAACTATGGCTACACCTTC

D: -
size: once
V: TRBV7-9
J: TRBJ2-7
CDR3: CASSLRLKGNEQYF
DNA: TGTGCCAGCAGCTTGAGATTAAAGGGAAATGAGCAGTACTTC

D: -
size: few
V: TRBV6-4
J: TRBJ2-7
CDR3: CASSRDSSYEKYF
DNA: TGTGCCAGCAGCCGGGACTCGTCCTACGAGAAGTACTTC

D: TRBD1
size: -
V: TRBV15
J: TRBJ1-2
CDR3: CATSFQGGSIYGYTF
DNA: TGTGCCACCAGCTTCCAAGGGGGCTCCATCTATGGCTACACCTTC

D: TRBD2
size: -
V: TRBV6-5
J: TRBJ2-1
CDR3: CASSYAGTSNAYNEQFF
DNA: TGTGCCAGCAGTTACGCCGGGACTAGCAACGCCTACAATGAGCAGTTCTTC

D: -
size: few
V: TRBV7-2
J: TRBJ2-3
CDR3: CASSFHPGPADTQYF
DNA: TGTGCCAGCAGCTTCCACCCGGGGCCAGCAGATACGCAGTATTTT

D: -
size: -
V: TRBV3-1
J: TRBJ1-1
CDR3: CASSQPGNRTNTEAFF
DNA: TGTGCCAGCAGCCAGCCGGGGAATCGGACGAACACTGAAGCTTTCTTT

D: -
size: few
V: TRBV2
J: TRBJ2-3
CDR3: CASSVGAMTDTQYF
DNA: TGTGCCAGCAGTGTAGGTGCTATGACAGATACGCAGTATTTT

D: -
size: many
V: TRBV28
J: TRBJ1-2
CDR3: CASSLKRAYGYTF
DNA: TGTGCCAGCAGTTTGAAAAGGGCCTATGGCTACACCTTC

D: TRBD1
size: -
V: TRBV6-5
J: TRBJ1-2
CDR3: CASGLTGRFGYTF
DNA: TGTGCCAGCGGCCTGACAGGGAGGTTCGGCTACACCTTC

D: -
size: -
V: TRBV10-2
J: TRBJ2-2
CDR3: CASRQIGAGELFF
DNA: TGCGCCAGCAGACAGATTGGTGCCGGGGAGCTGTTTTTT

D: TRBD2
size: -
V: TRBV5-1
J: TRBJ2-5
CDR3: CASSLVGGRTDEQYF
DNA: TGCGCCAGCAGCTTGGTTGGCGGGAGAACGGATGAGCAGTACTTC

D: -
size: -
V: TRBV7-2
J: TRBJ2-7
CDR3: CASSLAKDGSYEQYF
DNA: TGTGCCAGCAGCTTAGCGAAGGACGGGAGCTACGAGCAGTACTTC

D: -
size: few
V: TRBV3-1
J: TRBJ1-5
CDR3: CASSQTTGWASNQPQHF
DNA: TGTGCCAGCAGCCAAACCACAGGGTGGGCAAGCAATCAGCCCCAGCATTTT

D: -
size: -
V: TRBV7-2
J: TRBJ2-3
CDR3: CASSLVSGARTDTQYF
DNA: TGTGCCAGCAGCTTAGTTTCGGGGGCCCGCACAGATACGCAGTATTTT

D: -
size: -
V: TRBV5-1
J: TRBJ2-3
CDR3: CASSLVVGVSTDTQYF
DNA: TGCGCCAGCAGCTTGGTCGTGGGAGTGAGCACAGATACGCAGTATTTT